The next 18 T cell receptor beta chains were all read from a single sample in a study of human T cells and chemical hapten exposure. Time point of the sample: pre-sensitization, week 0. Treatment noted: therapeutic diphenylcyclopropenone sensitization with weekly scalp DPC. Using its own MiXCR run on the RACE reads, TCRdb lists one record per CDR3 protein. The sample has tens of thousands of distinct CDR3 sequences; around 10% are singletons. The source was whole blood, collected in connection with sensitization to the hapten diphenylcyclopropenone (DPC). The receptors here all came from a woman in her thirties or forties with alopecia areata. Some clones in this sample may be carry-over from other donors' samples.

This clonotype was observed at least ten times. The V gene is TRBV11-2, the J gene TRBJ2-5; TRBD2 might be the D (7 bases). Per the germline V gene, CDR1 is SGHAT and CDR2 is FQNNGV. This CDR3 region has 15 residues. V was trimmed by 5 bases and J by 7 bases, leaving 20 bases between them. CDR3 coding DNA: TGTGCCAGCAGCCAAGAGGGGGGGGCAGGCGGGACCCAGTACTTC. Its protein product is CASSQEGGAGGTQYF.

This clonotype appeared many times. The rearrangement joins TRBV5-4 to TRBJ1-1; the D gene is possibly TRBD1 (5 bases). The germline CDR1 and CDR2 sequences are SGHNT and YYREEE (reference sequence). The CDR3 runs to 15 residues. V was cut by 4 bases and J by 0 bases, with 13 bases left in between. CDR3 nucleotide sequence: TGTGCCAGCAGCATTCCGGGACGCATGAACACTGAAGCTTTCTTT. Protein: CASSIPGRMNTEAFF.

Ten or more counts support this clonotype. This sequence joins TRBV10-3 and TRBJ2-7; 10 nucleotides align to TRBD1. Germline CDR1 ENHRY, CDR2 SYGVKD. The CDR3 is 15 residues long. V was clipped by 0 bases and J by 2 bases; unmatched bases: 1. CDR3: CAISESGTGAYEQYF. For the CDR3, the DNA is TGTGCCATCAGTGAGTCTGGGACAGGGGCCTACGAGCAGTACTTC.

The table lists this clonotype with many counts. The chain recombines TRBV19 with TRBJ2-3; possibly TRBD1 or TRBD2 for D (5 bases each). Germline loops: CDR1 LNHDA, CDR2 SQIVND (reference sequence). The CDR3 contains 14 residues. Trimming took 3 bases from V and 0 from J, leaving 7 bases between them. The CDR3 protein is CASSIWGSTDTQYF. Here the CDR3 DNA reads TGTGCCAGTAGTATCTGGGGGAGCACAGATACGCAGTATTTT. Combining the CDR3 with reference TRBV19 and TRBJ2-3 gives the whole variable domain DGGITQSPKYLFRKEGQNVTLSCEQNLNHDAMYWYRQDPGQGLRLIYYSQIVNDFQKGDIAEGYSVSREKKESFPLTVTSAQKNPTAFYLCASSIWGSTDTQYFGPGTRLTVL.

The sample holds a few counts of this clonotype. The gene calls are TRBV4-1 and TRBJ1-1, with 11 nucleotides matching TRBD1. Trimming removed 3 bases from V and 3 bases from J; junction bases left unmatched: 3. CDR3 length: 15 amino acids. Germline CDR1 reads MGHRA; CDR2 reads YSYEKL. This CDR3 is CASSHGQGADTEAFF. CDR3 DNA: TGCGCCAGCAGCCACGGACAGGGGGCGGACACTGAAGCTTTCTTT.

This clonotype appeared many times. The CDR3 DNA sequence: TGTGCCAGCAGTTCCAGTGAGGGGCCTCACTATGGCTACACCTTC. It codes for CASSSSEGPHYGYTF. The V and J genes are TRBV27 and TRBJ1-2, with D perhaps matching TRBD1 (5 bases). The CDR3 loop spans 15 amino acids. Germline V gene sequence: CDR1 MNHEY, CDR2 SMNVEV (reference sequence). V was trimmed by 4 bases and J by 3 bases, leaving 15 bases between them.

The table lists this clonotype with a few counts. The rearrangement uses TRBV30 and TRBJ2-1; 9 positions agree with TRBD2. With V trimmed by 5 bases and J by 5 bases, 7 bases remained unmatched. This CDR3 has 14 residues. Germline loops: CDR1 GTSNPN, CDR2 SVGIG (reference sequence). The CDR3 region has the DNA TGTGCCTGGTCCCCGGGACTAGCCAACAATGAGCAGTTCTTC. Its translation: CAWSPGLANNEQFF. The whole variable domain, filled in from reference TRBV30 and TRBJ2-1, reads SQTIHQWPATLVQPVGSPLSLECTVEGTSNPNLYWYRQAAGRGLQLLFYSVGIGQISSEVPQNLSASRPQDRQFILSSKKLLLSDSGFYLCAWSPGLANNEQFFGPGTRLTVL.

The rearrangement joins TRBV2 to TRBJ1-2; D not resolved. Germline V CDR1 and CDR2: SNHLY, FYNNEI. Deletions cut 3 bases from V and 4 bases from J, with 6 bases between. The CDR3 is 12 residues long. CDR3 residues: CASSEQTYGYTF. Written as DNA, the CDR3 is TGTGCCAGCAGTGAGCAGACCTATGGCTACACCTTC.

This chain connects TRBV7-9 to TRBJ2-1; possibly TRBD2 for D (5 bases). With 4 bases removed from V and 7 bases from J, the gap between germline ends came to 11 bases. There are 13 residues in the CDR3. Germline V gives CDR1 SEHNR, CDR2 FQNEAQ (reference sequence). CDR3 nucleotides: TGTGCCAGCAGCTCCTCTGGCGGGAATGAGCAGTTCTTC. Its protein product is CASSSSGGNEQFF.

This clonotype was picked up many times. The chain links TRBV7-9 to TRBJ2-7; D is undetermined. Trimming removed 4 bases from V and 0 bases from J, with 10 bases in between. Per germline, CDR1 SEHNR and CDR2 FQNEAQ (reference sequence). CDR3 length equals 14 residues. CDR3 in amino acids: CASSSHLASYEQYF. DNA of the CDR3: TGTGCCAGCAGCTCCCATCTGGCCTCCTACGAGCAGTACTTC. Looking up the rest from reference TRBV7-9 and TRBJ2-7 gives the full variable domain: DTGVSQNPRHKITKRGQNVTFRCDPISEHNRLYWYRQTLGQGPEFLTYFQNEAQLEKSRLLSDRFSAERPKGSFSTLEIQRTEQGDSAMYLCASSSHLASYEQYFGPGTRLTVT.

This clonotype was seen repeatedly, ten times or more. The V and J genes are TRBV10-3 and TRBJ2-4; 9 bases fit TRBD1. Germline loops: CDR1 ENHRY, CDR2 SYGVKD. This CDR3 comprises 18 residues. V dropped 3 bases and J dropped 6; count of bases not matched to a gene: 15. In nucleotides, the CDR3 is TGTGCCATCAGTGACGTTGGACAGGGGTCACTTCACGGAAACATTCAGTACTTC. Amino acid sequence: CAISDVGQGSLHGNIQYF.

V gene TRBV12-5 combines with J gene TRBJ1-2; D ambiguous. The length of the CDR3 is 13 residues. The V and J ends lost 3 bases and 5 bases respectively, with 10 bases between them. Germline V CDR1 and CDR2: LGHNT, FRNRAP. CDR3 coding DNA: TGTGCTAGTGGTTTATCGACGGTGTATGGCTACACCTTC. It codes for CASGLSTVYGYTF.

Comment on this clonotype: At one end the junction does not follow the germline gene, possibly because of a read error. The CDR3 here is CASSLDPNQPQHF. In DNA, the CDR3 is TGTGCTAGCAGCTTAGACCCCAATCAGCCCCAGCATTTT. V gene TRBV7-7 combines with J gene TRBJ1-5; no clear D. CDR3 length: 13 residues. Germline V CDR1 and CDR2: SSHAT, FNYEAQ (reference sequence).

The chain carries TRBV10-3 and TRBJ1-1; 9 nucleotides line up with TRBD1. CDR3 size: 13 residues. The V gene end was trimmed by 6 bases and the J gene end by 4 bases; junction bases not matched to a gene: 3. Germline V gene lookup returns CDR1 ENHRY and CDR2 SYGVKD. CDR3 in DNA: TGTGCCATCAGGACGGACAGGGGCACTGAAGCTTTCTTT. It codes for CAIRTDRGTEAFF.

The V call is TRBV9, the J call TRBJ2-5, with D possibly TRBD1 on 6 matching bases. The germline V and J ends were trimmed by 4 bases and 2 bases, with 12 bases remaining between them. CDR1 is SGDLS and CDR2 is YYNGEE in the germline V gene. The CDR3 totals 14 residues. The CDR3 region is CASSPGTMQETQYF. In DNA, the CDR3 is TGTGCCAGCAGCCCCGGGACAATGCAAGAGACCCAGTACTTC.

Worth noting for this clonotype: A much bigger clone sits one base away, suggesting this may be a read error. The J gene is TRBJ1-4, the V gene TRBV19, with D uncertain. CDR1 is LNHDA and CDR2 is SQIVND in the germline V gene (reference sequence). Trimming pared 11 bases from V and 0 bases from J, leaving 13 bases between. CDR3 size: 14 residues. DNA for the CDR3: TGTGCCTGTACCGGATACCCAACTAATGAAAAACTGTTTTTT. Its protein product is CACTGYPTNEKLFF.

This clonotype has at least ten counts. The chain combines TRBV2 with TRBJ2-7; unclear D gene. Looked up from germline, CDR1 is SNHLY and CDR2 is FYNNEI. CDR3 length: 11 residues. Deletions cut 8 bases from V and 5 bases from J, with 10 bases between. CDR3 region: CASSGFNEQYF. The CDR3 nucleotides read TGTGCCAGCTCCGGATTTAACGAGCAGTACTTC.

A note on this clonotype: This could be a read error, since a much larger clone is one nucleotide away. This chain uses TRBV3-2 with TRBJ2-5; TRBD1, the table's D call, lacks a check against the DNA. TRBV3-2 is assigned pseudogene status. CDR3 size: 18 residues. The DNA for the CDR3 is TGTGCCAGCAGCCCCTACGTTCGGCCCAACATTGTGGTGACAGGGTCGGACTTC. This codes for CASSPYVRPNIVVTGSDF.